The 23 T cell receptor beta chains given below trace back to one sample, sequenced in a study of blood T cell repertoires in COVID-19. Using immunoSEQ multiplex PCR, the repertoire was profiled, and TCRdb retains in-frame clones only, with some absent. The table includes 350,000 to 500,000 clones, around 90% detected once. Sequencing used peripheral blood. The receptor source for this set is a man in his late teens or twenties with COVID-19, enrolled during active disease.

The rearrangement joins TRBV9 to TRBJ2-1; 9 bases align to TRBD2. The CDR3 has 16 residues. The germline gives CDR1 SGDLS, CDR2 YYNGEE. Trimming at V came to 3 bases and at J to 7 bases, leaving 11 bases not matched to a gene. For the CDR3, the DNA is TGTGCCAGCAGCGCCCAGGGACTAGCCACCGGTAATGAGCAGTTCTTC. This sequence encodes CASSAQGLATGNEQFF.

The count of this clone is one. The chain uses TRBV6-5 and TRBJ1-2, with D perhaps TRBD1 (6 bases). V was clipped by 10 bases and J by 4 bases, with 16 bases between them. From germline, CDR1 is MNHEY and CDR2 SVGAGI. This CDR3 is 13 amino acids long. CDR3 sequence reads: CATSYKDSYGYTF. The CDR3 DNA sequence: TGTGCCACCAGCTACAAGGACAGCTATGGCTACACCTTC.

This rearrangement joins TRBV15 to TRBJ2-7; 9 positions match TRBD1. The junction had 14 bases not matched to a gene; V was cut back by 4 bases and J by 7 bases. Germline-derived CDR1 and CDR2 are LNHNV and YYDKDF (reference sequence). The CDR3 is 16 amino acids. CDR3 sequence reads: CATSIEMTGGVKEQYF. CDR3 sequence (DNA): TGTGCCACCAGCATCGAGATGACAGGGGGGGTAAAAGAGCAGTACTTC.

The sample holds a few counts of this clone. The CDR3 here is CASSLVQTTVNYGYTF. The CDR3, as DNA: TGCGCCAGCAGCTTGGTGCAGACGACAGTGAACTATGGCTACACCTTC. This chain links TRBV5-1 with TRBJ1-2; TRBD1 is a possible D gene (5 bases). This CDR3 has 16 residues. Trimming shortened V by 0 bases and J by 2 bases, and 14 bases separated the two germline ends. Germline V gene sequence: CDR1 SGHRS, CDR2 YFSETQ.

The chain links TRBV12-5 to TRBJ2-3; perhaps TRBD2 as D (6 bases). Germline lookup yields CDR1 LGHNT and CDR2 FRNRAP. Trimming took off 0 bases at V and 6 bases at J, with 10 bases between the two ends. The CDR3 sequence is 14 residues long. The CDR3 sequence is CASGLVDYPDTQYF. CDR3 DNA sequence: TGTGCTAGTGGTTTGGTGGACTACCCCGATACGCAGTATTTT.

Only one count was recorded for this clone. The chain carries TRBV6-5 and TRBJ1-1, with 10 bases lining up with TRBD1. V lost 5 bases to trimming and J lost 2 bases; unmatched junction nucleotides: 5. The germline CDR1 and CDR2 sequences are MNHEY and SVGAGI. The CDR3 extends over 15 amino acids. The CDR3 DNA reads as TGTGCCAGCAGTAAGTGGGACAGGGGTAACACTGAAGCTTTCTTT. The encoded protein is CASSKWDRGNTEAFF.

This clone was observed a handful of times. V usage is TRBV10-1 and J usage is TRBJ2-1; no definite D call. The CDR3 runs 15 residues. The germline V gene encodes CDR1 WNHNN and CDR2 SYGVQD (reference sequence). The V end was cut by 3 bases, the J end by 7 bases, with 16 bases between. CDR3 sequence (DNA): TGCGCCAGCAGTGATGCTTTCCCTTCCGGGAATGAGCAGTTCTTC. Translation: CASSDAFPSGNEQFF.

The chain recombines TRBV4-1 with TRBJ2-5; D is unclear. CDR1 is MGHRA, CDR2 YSYEKL, per germline. CDR3 length equals 16 residues. Trimming shortened V by 0 bases and J by 5 bases, and 16 bases separated the two germline ends. CDR3 DNA sequence: TGCGCCAGCAGCCAAGATTTCGGGTCCCCCGGGGAGACCCAGTACTTC. It encodes CASSQDFGSPGETQYF.

The CDR3 DNA is TGTGCCAGTAACGGACAGGGGCGTAGATTCGATGGCTACACCTTC. Translated, it gives CASNGQGRRFDGYTF. The rearrangement uses TRBV19 and TRBJ1-2, with 9 nucleotides matching TRBD1. The trim removed 7 bases at V and 6 bases at J, leaving 12 bases unmatched. Germline lookup yields CDR1 LNHDA and CDR2 SQIVND (reference sequence). The CDR3 totals 15 residues. Full variable domain (outside the CDR3, taken from reference TRBV19 and TRBJ1-2): DGGITQSPKYLFRKEGQNVTLSCEQNLNHDAMYWYRQDPGQGLRLIYYSQIVNDFQKGDIAEGYSVSREKKESFPLTVTSAQKNPTAFYLCASNGQGRRFDGYTFGSGTRLTVV.

V usage is TRBV5-5 and J usage is TRBJ2-3; 10 bases are shared with TRBD2. Germline assignment: CDR1 SGHKS and CDR2 YYEKEE (reference sequence). The CDR3 contains 17 residues. The V segment lost 4 bases and the J segment 2 bases; nucleotides outside the gene matches: 10. CDR3 DNA: TGTGCCAGCAGCGGCCCGCTAGCGGGGGTACTCACAGATACGCAGTATTTT. Translation gives CASSGPLAGVLTDTQYF. Variable domain in full (rest from reference TRBV5-5 and TRBJ2-3): DAGVTQSPTHLIKTRGQQVTLRCSPISGHKSVSWYQQVLGQGPQFIFQYYEKEERGRGNFPDRFSARQFPNYSSELNVNALLLGDSALYLCASSGPLAGVLTDTQYFGPGTRLTVL.

A single count supports this clone. The gene calls are TRBV27 and TRBJ1-2; D unclear. Germline V gene lookup returns CDR1 MNHEY and CDR2 SMNVEV (reference sequence). The germline V and J ends were trimmed by 5 bases and 2 bases, with 9 bases remaining between them. This CDR3 is built from 13 residues. CDR3 sequence: CASSLQKNYGYTF. For the CDR3, the DNA is TGTGCCAGCAGTCTTCAGAAAAACTATGGCTACACCTTC.

The J gene is TRBJ2-7, the V gene TRBV5-4; 11 bases map to TRBD2. CDR1 SGHNT and CDR2 YYREEE come from the germline V gene (reference sequence). After removal of 3 bases from V and 0 bases from J, the junction contained 8 bases not matched to a gene. CDR3 length: 17 residues. The chain's CDR3 is CASSSATSGGRSYEQYF. The DNA of the CDR3 is TGTGCCAGCAGCTCGGCTACTAGCGGGGGCCGCTCCTACGAGCAGTACTTC.

The gene calls are TRBV29-1 and TRBJ1-1; no clear D gene. V lost 4 bases and J lost 0, with 9 bases in between. CDR1 is SQVTM, CDR2 ANQGSEA, per germline. CDR3 length: 13 residues. The CDR3 spells CSVVQVLNTEAFF. The CDR3 DNA reads as TGCAGCGTTGTTCAGGTTTTGAACACTGAAGCTTTCTTT. The complete variable domain, with remaining parts taken from reference TRBV29-1 and TRBJ1-1, reads SAVISQKPSRDICQRGTSLTIQCQVDSQVTMMFWYRQQPGQSLTLIATANQGSEATYESGFVIDKFPISRPNLTFSTLTVSNMSPEDSSIYLCSVVQVLNTEAFFGQGTRLTVV.

The chain carries TRBV15 and TRBJ2-3; maybe TRBD2 (6 bases). The CDR3 runs to 16 residues. Per the germline V gene, CDR1 is LNHNV and CDR2 is YYDKDF (reference sequence). V gave up 1 base and J gave up 2 bases, with 13 bases separating them. CDR3 sequence (DNA): TGTGCCACCAGCAGAGTCGGCGGGGCCCCCACAGATACGCAGTATTTT. This gives the protein CATSRVGGAPTDTQYF. The full variable domain, its missing parts supplied by reference TRBV15 and TRBJ2-3, is DAMVIQNPRYQVTQFGKPVTLSCSQTLNHNVMYWYQQKSSQAPKLLFHYYDKDFNNEADTPDNFQSRRPNTSFCFLDIRSPGLGDTAMYLCATSRVGGAPTDTQYFGPGTRLTVL.

V usage is TRBV5-4 and J usage is TRBJ2-1, with 7 positions matching TRBD2. The germline V gene has CDR1 SGHNT and CDR2 YYREEE (reference sequence). Trimming at V came to 0 bases and at J to 7 bases, leaving 4 bases not matched to a gene. The CDR3 spans 14 residues. CDR3 bases: TGTGCCAGCAGCTTGGGGCTAGCGGTTAATGAGCAGTTCTTC. Residues: CASSLGLAVNEQFF.

The chain recombines TRBV19 with TRBJ1-1, with 11 bases fitting TRBD1. The V gene end was trimmed by 5 bases and the J gene end by 4 bases; junction bases not matched to a gene: 6. Germline CDR1 is LNHDA and CDR2 is SQIVND (reference sequence). There are 15 residues in the CDR3. CDR3 amino acids: CASSRTGGEITEAFF. As DNA, the CDR3 is TGTGCCAGTAGTCGGACAGGGGGCGAGATCACTGAAGCTTTCTTT. Supplemented by reference TRBV19 and TRBJ1-1, the full variable domain reads DGGITQSPKYLFRKEGQNVTLSCEQNLNHDAMYWYRQDPGQGLRLIYYSQIVNDFQKGDIAEGYSVSREKKESFPLTVTSAQKNPTAFYLCASSRTGGEITEAFFGQGTRLTVV.

The genes are TRBV10-2 and TRBJ2-7; 9 bases are shared with TRBD2. With 8 bases clipped from V and 1 base from J, the junction kept 3 bases outside the gene matches. CDR3 length: 13 residues. Looked up from germline, CDR1 is WSHSY and CDR2 is SAAADI. CDR3 bases: TGCGCCAGCGCTAGCGGGAATTCCTACGAGCAGTACTTC. Encoded protein: CASASGNSYEQYF.

The rearrangement links TRBV6-4 to TRBJ1-1; D remains unclear. Between the trimmed V and J ends, which lost 3 bases and 1 base, there was a span of 9 bases. The CDR3 is 14 amino acids. Germline CDR1 MRHNA, CDR2 SNTAGT. CDR3 region: CASSESGSNTEAFF. CDR3 coding DNA: TGTGCCAGCAGTGAGTCCGGGTCGAACACTGAAGCTTTCTTT.

The chain combines TRBV7-2 with TRBJ2-2; 11 bases fit TRBD2. CDR1 and CDR2 from the germline V gene are SGHTA and FQGNSA. The CDR3 is 15 residues long. With V trimmed by 5 bases and J by 5 bases, 4 bases remained unmatched. CDR3 residues: CASSPLAGGTGELFF. The CDR3 bases are TGTGCCAGCAGCCCGTTAGCGGGGGGGACCGGGGAGCTGTTTTTT. The whole variable domain, remainder taken from reference TRBV7-2 and TRBJ2-2, is GAGVSQSPSNKVTEKGKDVELRCDPISGHTALYWYRQSLGQGLEFLIYFQGNSAPDKSGLPSDRFSAERTGGSVSTLTIQRTQQEDSAVYLCASSPLAGGTGELFFGEGSRLTVL.

The chain combines TRBV3-1 (or the pseudogene TRBV3-2) with TRBJ1-1; D uncertain. The CDR3 is 14 residues long. Trimming pared 6 bases from V and 1 base from J, leaving 12 bases between. Looked up from germline, CDR1 is LGHDT and CDR2 is YNNKEL (reference sequence). CDR3 sequence: CASRPVTSNTEAFF. DNA of the CDR3: TGTGCCAGCAGACCAGTAACATCGAACACTGAAGCTTTCTTT.

This chain links TRBV28 with TRBJ2-3; 7 nucleotides agree with TRBD2. Germline V gene data show CDR1 as MDHEN and CDR2 as SYDVKM. Germline trimming cut 2 bases from V and 0 bases from J; bases unmatched to any gene: 5. This CDR3 region has 16 residues. The CDR3 sequence is CASSLAEGLSTDTQYF. CDR3 coding DNA: TGTGCCAGCAGTTTAGCAGAGGGACTAAGCACAGATACGCAGTATTTT.

The chain employs TRBV24-1 and TRBJ1-2; TRBD1 agrees at 9 bases. The CDR3 covers 15 residues. Trimming at V came to 4 bases and at J to 4 bases, leaving 6 bases not matched to a gene. Germline-derived CDR1 and CDR2 are KGHDR and SFDVKD. The CDR3, as DNA: TGTGCCACCAGTGAGACCGGGACAGGGATCTATGGCTACACCTTC. Protein product: CATSETGTGIYGYTF.

The genes are TRBV11-2 and TRBJ1-1; perhaps TRBD1 as D (5 bases). The CDR3 loop spans 12 amino acids. Germline lookup yields CDR1 SGHAT and CDR2 FQNNGV. The CDR3 loop reads CGRESPRTEAFF. The DNA of the CDR3 is TGTGGCAGGGAGTCCCCCCGAACTGAAGCTTTCTTT.